The source of this T cell receptor beta chain is a study of blood T cell repertoires in COVID-19. The wider study: Donors in the United States, Italy and Spain gave samples during acute or convalescent COVID-19. T cells, B-cell-depleted T cells, or PBMCs provided the cDNA or gDNA that served as material.

CDR3 length equals 12 residues. Trimming shortened V by 6 bases and J by 5 bases, and 7 bases separated the two germline ends. Germline V gives CDR1 SNHLY, CDR2 FYNNEI. Methods used by the authors: Cell counts per sample came from amplifying reference gene primers. Only in-frame clones appear in the TCRdb table, and some are missing; sequencing was by immunoSEQ multiplex PCR. Clone size and the V and J calls come from that table; the DNA yielded D and trimming. The table has about 200,000 clones, roughly 80% seen once. This clone was picked up many times. This sequence joins TRBV2 and TRBJ2-2; maybe TRBD2 (5 bases). Source material: peripheral blood. The sequence was obtained from a man between 50 and 59 years old who had recovered from COVID-19. CDR3 DNA: TGTGCCAGCAGCGGGGATACCGGGGAGCTGTTTTTT. Translated, it gives CASSGDTGELFF.